This TCR beta chain was sequenced for a study of T cells in Graves' hyperthyroidism and ophthalmopathy. Worth noting for this clonotype: The antigen is unknown.

The V gene lost 2 bases and the J gene lost 5 bases, with 15 bases spanning the gap. There are 15 residues in the CDR3. From germline, CDR1 is SGHTA and CDR2 FQGTGA. RNA transcripts provided the source from which TCR beta CDR3 regions were amplified. TCR CDR3 underwent first-round RT-PCR with the HTBI primer set. TCRdb processed the multiplex PCR reads anew with MiXCR; each CDR3 protein has one entry. The data show more than 45,000 distinct CDR3 sequences, roughly 52% seen once. Study conclusions and caveats: A 13 V-J signature model discriminated ophthalmopathy versus stable hyperthyroidism.

The clonotype was recovered from a woman younger than 45 with Graves' ophthalmopathy. Sample: blood. This chain links TRBV7-3 with TRBJ2-5; D may be TRBD1 or TRBD2 (5 bases each). The CDR3 is CASSLVVGARETQYF. CDR3 DNA sequence: TGTGCCAGCAGCTTAGTCGTCGGGGCGCGGGAGACCCAGTACTTC.